This T cell receptor (beta chain) was identified during a study of CD8 T cells in Susac syndrome. Study-level results: CD4+ T cell repertoires in Susac syndrome lacked clonal expansion.

About this clonotype: Its target is not known.

RNA in amounts of about 0.5 to 1 ug was reverse transcribed with random hexamers. TCRdb itself ran the immunoSEQ multiplex PCR reads through MiXCR, one entry per CDR3 protein. The sample has about 160,000 distinct CDR3 sequences, around 96% seen once. The CDR3 covers 14 residues. V lost 4 bases and J 5 bases, leaving 15 bases between the germline ends. The V gene's germline CDR1 is SGHKS and CDR2 YYEKEE (reference sequence). The receptor was isolated from a human donor with Susac syndrome. The J gene is TRBJ2-5, the V gene TRBV5-5; the D gene is possibly TRBD2 (5 bases). The sample taken for sequencing was CD4+ T cells from PBMCs. This CDR3 reads CASSRSARGETQYF. The CDR3 DNA reads TGTGCCAGCAGCCGATCAGCTCGAGGGGAGACCCAGTACTTC.